This T cell receptor beta chain was recorded in a study of T cells in localized non-small cell lung cancer. Notes on the study in general: A denser population of T cells in blood accompanied longer overall survival. Uninvolved adjacent lung had the highest recorded T cell clonality, with tumor below it. Sequencing involved a lone tumor region, leaving heterogeneity possible.

Using immunoSEQ multiplex PCR, the repertoire was profiled, and TCRdb retains in-frame clones only, with some absent. The sample lists 50,000 to 75,000 clones, around nine tenths occurring once. This clone was seen more than once but under ten times. Its cognate antigen is unknown. Trimming removed 0 bases at V and 4 bases at J, with 13 bases between. This CDR3 has 16 amino acids. Per the germline V gene, CDR1 is MGHRA and CDR2 is YSYEKL. The clonotype originates from a man between 40 and 69 years old with stage I squamous cell lung carcinoma. The specimen comprised peripheral blood, sampled before any cancer treatment. The gene calls are TRBV4-1 and TRBJ2-1; perhaps TRBD2 as D (6 bases). This CDR3 is CASSQDNRDSYNEQFF. CDR3 nucleotide sequence: TGCGCCAGCAGCCAAGATAATCGGGACTCGTACAATGAGCAGTTCTTC.